Listed below are T cell receptor beta chains from one sample, sequenced in a study of cytomegalovirus exposure and HLA in healthy donors. Profiled with immunoSEQ multiplex PCR; TCRdb holds only in-frame clones, not every one. There are roughly 100,000 clones in the sample; roughly 77% occur only once, and 10% lies in the top ten. The material sequenced was PBMCs. Receptor source: a woman aged 18-29 years in good health and CMV-seropositive. Both conserved end residues are part of each CDR3. D genes are given only for firm matches. Size is omitted from some rows. Given values are once, few, many or a class for expanded clones.

clone size | D gene | J gene | V gene | CDR3 DNA | CDR3 protein
once | TRBD1 | TRBJ1-3 | TRBV7-8 | TGTGCCAGCAGAGGACCGGGACAGGGGGCTGGAGGAAACACCATATATTTT | CASRGPGQGAGGNTIYF
NA | NA | TRBJ2-2 | TRBV12-5 | TGTGCTAGCGACAACCCGGGGAGGCCGAACACCGGGGAGCTGTTTTTT | CASDNPGRPNTGELFF
NA | TRBD2 | TRBJ2-1 | TRBV28 | TGTGCCAGCAGCGTCCATGAAGGGCTAGCGGGACCCAAATACAATGAGCAGTTCTTC | CASSVHEGLAGPKYNEQFF
NA | NA | TRBJ1-2 | TRBV5-1 | TGCGCCAGCAGCCCGGGTTCGAACGGTTTTGGCTACACCTTC | CASSPGSNGFGYTF
NA | TRBD1 | TRBJ2-7 | TRBV20-1 | TGCAGTGCGATACAGGGGGCAGGGCAGTACTTC | CSAIQGAGQYF
NA | NA | TRBJ1-5 | TRBV6-5 | TGTGCCAGCAGTTACTCGGGGGCAACTCAGCCCCAGCATTTT | CASSYSGATQPQHF
NA | NA | TRBJ1-2 | TRBV9 | TGTGCCAGCAGCGTAGAGGTACAGGGAGTGGGCTACACCTTC | CASSVEVQGVGYTF
few | TRBD2 | TRBJ2-3 | TRBV6-5 | TGTGCCAGCAGCCCACTAGCGGGGGAGAGAGATACGCAGTATTTT | CASSPLAGERDTQYF
NA | TRBD1 | TRBJ1-3 | TRBV14 | TGTGCCAGCAGCCAAGATCGCAGGACAGGGACTGGAAACACCATATATTTT | CASSQDRRTGTGNTIYF
once | TRBD2 | TRBJ2-7 | TRBV11-3 | TGTGCCAGCAGCTTTAGCGGGCCCTACGAGCAGTACTTC | CASSFSGPYEQYF
NA | TRBD1 | TRBJ2-2 | TRBV6-1 | TGTGCCAGCAGTGATATTGGACAGGGGGCTAGCGGTAACACCGGGGAGCTGTTTTTT | CASSDIGQGASGNTGELFF
few | NA | TRBJ2-7 | TRBV27 | TGTGCCAGCAGTTCAGCGGACGGCTACGAGCAGTACTTC | CASSSADGYEQYF
NA | TRBD2 | TRBJ2-3 | TRBV5-4 | TGTGCCAGCAGCTTGAGTCTGGGGGGGACTAGCGGCACAGATACGCAGTATTTT | CASSLSLGGTSGTDTQYF
few | TRBD1 | TRBJ1-2 | TRBV19 | TGTGCCAGTAGTATCGCGGGACAGGTTCCTAGCTACACCTTC | CASSIAGQVPSYTF
NA | TRBD1 | TRBJ1-4 | TRBV19 | TGTGCCAGTAGCAATCCGGGACAGGGCGAAAAACTGTTTTTT | CASSNPGQGEKLFF